Sequencing of this T cell receptor beta chain was carried out in a study of neurological immune-mediated disorders. Study results and caveats: No sharing of CDR3 amino acid sequences was observed among expanded clones across subjects, suggesting private repertoires in all groups.

As for the cDNA, it was generated by 5'RACE with 10-nucleotide random UMIs. Each CDR3 protein is one row after TCRdb ran MiXCR on the 5' RACE reads. The sample has 84,000 or so distinct CDR3 sequences, about 4% seen once. Time point reported: longitudinal time-point 3. CDR1 is SGHRS and CDR2 is YFSETQ in the germline V gene. The CDR3 spans 15 residues. The ends lost 5 bases at V and 3 bases at J; junction bases unmatched: 9. There are many counts of this clonotype. The antigen remains undetermined. Sequencing used PBMCs. The source is a woman aged 60-75 years with multiple sclerosis. The chain combines TRBV5-1 with TRBJ2-3; TRBD1 aligns across 7 bases. CDR3 amino acids: CASRGGPAGTDTQYF. The CDR3 DNA follows: TGCGCCAGCAGAGGGGGCCCTGCGGGTACAGATACGCAGTATTTT.